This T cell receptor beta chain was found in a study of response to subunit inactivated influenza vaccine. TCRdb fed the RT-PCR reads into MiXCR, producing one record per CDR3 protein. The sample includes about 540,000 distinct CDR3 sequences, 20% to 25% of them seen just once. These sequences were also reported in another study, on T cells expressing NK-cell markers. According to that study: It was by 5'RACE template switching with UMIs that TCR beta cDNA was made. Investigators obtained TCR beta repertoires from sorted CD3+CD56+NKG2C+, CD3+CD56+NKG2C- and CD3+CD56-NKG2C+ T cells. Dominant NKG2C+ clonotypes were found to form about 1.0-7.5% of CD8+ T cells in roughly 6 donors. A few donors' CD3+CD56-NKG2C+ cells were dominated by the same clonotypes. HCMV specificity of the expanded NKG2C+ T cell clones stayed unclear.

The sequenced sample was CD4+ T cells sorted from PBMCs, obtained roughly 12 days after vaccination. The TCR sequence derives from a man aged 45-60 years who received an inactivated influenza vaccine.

Here the CDR3 reads CASSPGQGGTYNSPLHF. DNA for the CDR3: TGTGCCAGCAGCCCAGGACAGGGTGGCACCTATAATTCACCCCTCCACTTT. V usage is TRBV4-2 and J usage is TRBJ1-6, with TRBD1 matching 8 bases. Per the germline V gene, CDR1 is LGHNA and CDR2 is YNFKEQ. The V gene end was trimmed by 4 bases and the J gene end by 2 bases; junction bases not matched to a gene: 7. The CDR3 covers 17 residues.